This T cell receptor (beta chain) was profiled in a study of T cell changes during pregnancy in multiple sclerosis. The data were produced by immunoSEQ multiplex PCR, yet TCRdb's version contains in-frame clones alone and is incomplete. The sample consists of some 110,000 clones, 80% to 95% of them appearing once. Germline values: CDR1 SGDLS, CDR2 YYNGEE. The CDR3 loop spans 17 amino acids. With V trimmed by 3 bases and J by 4 bases, 9 bases remained unmatched. The V and J genes are TRBV9 and TRBJ2-1; 11 nucleotides agree with TRBD2. This TCR was sampled from a female donor with multiple sclerosis, enrolled in a pregnancy study. This specimen was peripheral blood, taken in the third trimester of pregnancy. CDR3 residues: CASSGPLAGGPYNEQFF. CDR3 DNA sequence: TGTGCCAGCAGCGGACCTTTAGCGGGGGGGCCTTACAATGAGCAGTTCTTC.